The 29 T cell receptor beta chains given below trace back to one sample, sequenced in a study of cytomegalovirus exposure and HLA in healthy donors. Vbeta (60) and Jbeta (13) primers were used in the PCR. Some clones are missing from TCRdb's copy, which holds only in-frame ones; the method was immunoSEQ multiplex PCR. The table shows roughly 100,000 clones, with 78% occurring only once. Sequenced sample: PBMCs. The receptors here all came from a man aged 30-40 years in good health and CMV-seronegative.

The gene calls are TRBV5-1 and TRBJ2-5, with a tentative D call TRBD1 (5 bases). The CDR3 contains 13 residues. Trimming took 4 bases from V and 4 from J, leaving 11 bases between them. Germline CDR1 reads SGHRS; CDR2 reads YFSETQ. The CDR3 here is CASSPDMRETQYF. The CDR3 nucleotides read TGCGCCAGCAGCCCGGACATGAGAGAGACCCAGTACTTC. The full variable domain, completed using reference TRBV5-1 and TRBJ2-5, is KAGVTQTPRYLIKTRGQQVTLSCSPISGHRSVSWYQQTPGQGLQFLFEYFSETQRNKGNFPGRFSGRQFSNSRSEMNVSTLELGDSALYLCASSPDMRETQYFGPGTRLLVL.

V usage is TRBV6-1 and J usage is TRBJ1-4, with D tentatively TRBD1 (5 bases). Germline V gives CDR1 MNHNS, CDR2 SASEGT. The CDR3 sequence is 15 residues long. V was cut by 1 base and J by 8 bases, with 14 bases left in between. This CDR3 is CASSEGGDFYEKLFF. In nucleotides, the CDR3 is TGTGCCAGCAGTGAAGGGGGGGATTTTTACGAAAAACTGTTTTTT.

The chain couples TRBV7-8 to TRBJ1-5, with a possible D match to TRBD1 (5 bases). V lost 5 bases to trimming and J lost 6 bases, with 11 bases between them. CDR3 length: 13 amino acids. The germline V gene has CDR1 SGHVS and CDR2 FQNEAQ. Here the CDR3 DNA reads TGTGCCAGCAGCGTCGAAAGGGGTCAGCCCCAGCATTTT. Encoded protein: CASSVERGQPQHF.

The chain has TRBV30 and TRBJ1-2; D may be TRBD1 (5 bases). V lost 8 bases to trimming and J lost 10 bases, with 23 bases between them. The CDR3 is 13 amino acids. Germline values: CDR1 GTSNPN, CDR2 SVGIG (reference sequence). CDR3 amino acids: CANAGVGVIAYTF. The CDR3 coding sequence is TGTGCCAATGCGGGAGTAGGGGTAATCGCCTACACCTTC.

The DNA for the CDR3 is TGCGCCAGCAGCCTCCAGACAGGGCCGGAGACCCAGTACTTC. As protein: CASSLQTGPETQYF. The rearrangement uses TRBV4-3 and TRBJ2-5, with 7 bases lining up with TRBD1. CDR3 length: 14 residues. The V and J ends lost 4 bases and 5 bases, in that order; junction bases with no gene match: 7. Germline CDR1 and CDR2: LGHNA and YSLEER.

The V and J genes are TRBV5-4 and TRBJ2-1, with TRBD2 identical over 12 bases. Germline V lookup: CDR1 SGHNT, CDR2 YYREEE (reference sequence). The CDR3 covers 18 residues. The V gene end was trimmed by 4 bases and the J gene end by 0 bases; junction bases not matched to a gene: 8. CDR3 loop: CASSPGTSGSFSYNEQFF. For the CDR3, the DNA is TGTGCCAGCAGCCCCGGGACTAGCGGGTCTTTCTCCTACAATGAGCAGTTCTTC.

The chain uses TRBV5-1 and TRBJ1-1; 8 bases line up with TRBD1. Germline trimming cut 1 base from V and 8 bases from J; bases unmatched to any gene: 7. CDR3 length: 14 amino acids. The germline V gene encodes CDR1 SGHRS and CDR2 YFSETQ. CDR3: CASSLNRGESEAFF. The CDR3 bases are TGCGCCAGCAGCTTGAACAGGGGGGAATCGGAAGCTTTCTTT.

The gene calls are TRBV6-5 and TRBJ1-4; D is uncertain. The CDR3 has 12 residues. V dropped 7 bases and J dropped 4 bases, with 7 bases sitting between them. CDR1 and CDR2 from the germline V gene are MNHEY and SVGAGI. CDR3 nucleotides: TGTGCCAGCATTAGGAGTAATGAAAAACTGTTTTTT. Translation: CASIRSNEKLFF.

This chain uses TRBV4-1 with TRBJ1-1; no definite D call. This CDR3 has 15 amino acids. Germline V CDR1 and CDR2: MGHRA, YSYEKL. V gave up 4 bases and J gave up 5 bases, with 17 bases separating them. Here the CDR3 DNA reads TGCGCCAGCAGCCCCCGGTTCGGGAAACAGACTGAAGCTTTCTTT. Its translation is CASSPRFGKQTEAFF.

The CDR3 spells CASSQDSAQWGENIQYF. In nucleotides, the CDR3 is TGCGCCAGCAGCCAAGATTCGGCACAATGGGGGGAAAACATTCAGTACTTC. J is TRBJ2-4 and V is TRBV4-3; D may be TRBD2 (6 bases). The germline CDR1 and CDR2 sequences are LGHNA and YSLEER. The CDR3 loop spans 17 amino acids. Trimming pared 0 bases from V and 5 bases from J, leaving 17 bases between.

This clone turned up a few times. The chain is built from TRBV19 and TRBJ2-3; D is perhaps TRBD2 (7 bases). This CDR3 is built from 17 residues. Trimming shortened V by 7 bases and J by 1 base, and 21 bases separated the two germline ends. Germline lookup yields CDR1 LNHDA and CDR2 SQIVND (reference sequence). CDR3 DNA: TGTGCCAGTAACCCTAGCGGACAGCCCAGGGGCACAGATACGCAGTATTTT. It specifies CASNPSGQPRGTDTQYF.

The chain joins TRBV6-6 to TRBJ2-4, with a tentative D call TRBD1 (5 bases). V gave up 6 bases and J gave up 7 bases, with 16 bases separating them. This CDR3 contains 14 residues. Germline CDR1 is MNHNY and CDR2 is SVGAGI (reference sequence). CDR3 DNA sequence: TGTGCCAGCAGCTTAGACAGCCGTGGGAACATTCAGTACTTC. Translated, it gives CASSLDSRGNIQYF.

Of note for this clone: The sample has other DNA sequences that encode this CDR3 too. This chain connects TRBV6-1 to TRBJ2-7; TRBD1 matches 9 bases. CDR1 is MNHNS and CDR2 is SASEGT in the germline V gene. The CDR3 loop spans 14 amino acids. The V gene end was trimmed by 6 bases and the J gene end by 2 bases; junction bases not matched to a gene: 5. CDR3 DNA sequence: TGTGCCAGCAGCGTGGGACAGGGACCCTACGAGCAGTACTTC. Translating it yields CASSVGQGPYEQYF.

This chain joins TRBV18 and TRBJ1-5, with TRBD1 as a possible D gene (6 bases). From germline, CDR1 is KGHSH and CDR2 LQKENI. Trimming shortened V by 5 bases and J by 6 bases, and 14 bases separated the two germline ends. This CDR3 contains 14 residues. CDR3 bases: TGTGCCAGCTCATGGGAGGGGGGCGGTCAGCCCCAGCATTTT. As protein: CASSWEGGGQPQHF.

The rearrangement links TRBV9 to TRBJ2-7, with D possibly matching TRBD2 (6 bases). The CDR3 totals 15 residues. The V end was cut by 3 bases, the J end by 6 bases, with 19 bases between. Germline-derived CDR1 and CDR2 are SGDLS and YYNGEE. Here the CDR3 reads CASSEGQEGTSEQYF. For the CDR3, the DNA is TGTGCCAGCAGCGAAGGGCAGGAGGGGACCTCCGAGCAGTACTTC. The full variable domain, with the rest looked up from reference TRBV9 and TRBJ2-7, is DSGVTQTPKHLITATGQRVTLRCSPRSGDLSVYWYQQSLDQGLQFLIQYYNGEERAKGNILERFSAQQFPDLHSELNLSSLELGDSALYFCASSEGQEGTSEQYFGPGTRLTVT.

This chain joins TRBV5-1 and TRBJ2-3; tentatively, D is TRBD2 (5 bases). From germline, CDR1 is SGHRS and CDR2 YFSETQ. V gave up 9 bases and J gave up 5 bases, with 10 bases separating them. The CDR3 runs 11 residues. Written as DNA, the CDR3 is TGCGCCACCCGAGGGCAAGATACGCAGTATTTT. Its translation is CATRGQDTQYF.

This chain links TRBV5-1 with TRBJ1-2, with D unresolved. V was pared by 1 base and J by 4 bases, with 11 bases between. CDR3 size: 14 residues. In germline, CDR1 is SGHRS, CDR2 YFSETQ. The CDR3 bases are TGCGCCAGCAGCTTGTCCGGAGACGGCTATGGCTACACCTTC. Its protein product is CASSLSGDGYGYTF.

V and J are TRBV6-5 and TRBJ1-1; 12 positions match TRBD1. CDR3 size: 15 residues. Looked up from germline, CDR1 is MNHEY and CDR2 is SVGAGI. Trimming removed 5 bases from V and 5 bases from J; junction bases left unmatched: 6. In DNA form, the CDR3 reads TGTGCCAGCAGTCCGGGGACAGGGGGCAGTACTGAAGCTTTCTTT. It yields the protein CASSPGTGGSTEAFF.

The chain carries TRBV10-3 and TRBJ1-1; 10 bases agree with TRBD1. The V gene's germline CDR1 is ENHRY and CDR2 SYGVKD. The CDR3 length is 11 residues. With V trimmed by 6 bases and J by 11 bases, 3 bases remained unmatched. As DNA, the CDR3 is TGTGCCATCAGATCGGACAGGGGGGCTTTCTTT. The encoded protein is CAIRSDRGAFF.

The gene calls are TRBV29-1 and TRBJ1-2, with TRBD1 as a possible D gene (6 bases). The V gene lost 2 bases and the J gene lost 4 bases, with 14 bases spanning the gap. The CDR3 is made up of 14 amino acids. Germline assignment: CDR1 SQVTM and CDR2 ANQGSEA. CDR3 residues: CSVEMTGRTYGYTF. The CDR3 nucleotides read TGCAGCGTTGAAATGACAGGAAGAACCTATGGCTACACCTTC.

This clone was detected only a few times. The rearrangement links TRBV10-3 to TRBJ2-7; perhaps TRBD2 as D (6 bases). The length of the CDR3 is 14 residues. The germline V gene encodes CDR1 ENHRY and CDR2 SYGVKD. V dropped 10 bases and J dropped 0 bases, with 16 bases sitting between them. The CDR3 protein is CATLRDSVSYEQYF. The DNA for the CDR3 is TGTGCCACTCTCCGGGACTCCGTCTCCTACGAGCAGTACTTC.

The CDR3: CASSVPSSYNEQFF. Here the CDR3 DNA reads TGTGCCAGCAGTGTACCTAGCTCCTACAATGAGCAGTTCTTC. The chain combines TRBV5-6 with TRBJ2-1, with unresolved D. The CDR3 contains 14 residues. The V end lost 5 bases, the J end lost 0 bases, and 9 bases lay between the germline ends. CDR1 and CDR2 from the germline V gene are SGHDT and YYEEEE.

The chain combines TRBV4-3 with TRBJ2-3; 9 positions match TRBD2. The germline V gene has CDR1 LGHNA and CDR2 YSLEER. The CDR3 is 16 residues long. With V trimmed by 1 base and J by 2 bases, 4 bases remained unmatched. CDR3: CASSQGSSGVTDTQYF. Here the CDR3 DNA reads TGCGCCAGCAGCCAAGGTTCTAGCGGGGTCACAGATACGCAGTATTTT.

The genes are TRBV2 and TRBJ2-7; 11 bases map to TRBD1. Germline CDR1 is SNHLY and CDR2 is FYNNEI. The CDR3 has 14 amino acids. J lost 6 bases, V lost 4 bases, and 5 bases had no gene match. CDR3: CASSVSGQGVEQYF. CDR3 in DNA: TGTGCCAGCAGTGTTTCGGGACAGGGGGTCGAGCAGTACTTC.

DNA for the CDR3: TGCGCCAGCAGCTTGGTGAGACAGGGGCTGAGCTCTGGAAACACCATATATTTT. Translated: CASSLVRQGLSSGNTIYF. V usage is TRBV5-1 and J usage is TRBJ1-3; 8 bases fit TRBD1. The CDR3 spans 18 residues. The germline gives CDR1 SGHRS, CDR2 YFSETQ. V lost 0 bases and J lost 0; bases outside the gene matches: 8.

The sample holds a few counts of this clone. J is TRBJ1-2 and V is TRBV4-3, with D maybe TRBD1 (5 bases). Germline CDR1 and CDR2: LGHNA and YSLEER. The CDR3 is made up of 15 amino acids. The V end lost 2 bases, the J end lost 0 bases, and 10 bases lay between the germline ends. Written as DNA, the CDR3 is TGCGCCAGCAGCCAACAAGGGGTAGCTAACTATGGCTACACCTTC. Protein sequence: CASSQQGVANYGYTF.

Here the CDR3 reads CASSFVGLAGYEQFF. DNA of the CDR3: TGTGCCAGCAGTTTTGTTGGACTAGCGGGATATGAGCAGTTCTTC. The rearrangement joins TRBV28 to TRBJ2-1; 12 nucleotides line up with TRBD2. Germline trimming cut 3 bases from V and 8 bases from J; bases unmatched to any gene: 5. There are 15 residues in the CDR3. From germline, CDR1 is MDHEN and CDR2 SYDVKM.

The rearrangement uses TRBV9 and TRBJ1-4, with a possible D match to TRBD1 (5 bases). Germline CDR1 SGDLS, CDR2 YYNGEE. V lost 1 base to trimming and J lost 0 bases, with 10 bases between them. This CDR3 has 16 residues. CDR3 nucleotides: TGTGCCAGCAGCGTACAGGGAGGGCCAACTAATGAAAAACTGTTTTTT. It translates to CASSVQGGPTNEKLFF.

The rearrangement joins TRBV7-2 to TRBJ2-3; the match to TRBD1 covers 7 bases. Germline V gene sequence: CDR1 SGHTA, CDR2 FQGNSA. This CDR3 is built from 15 residues. V was pared by 1 base and J by 7 bases, with 8 bases of the junction left unmatched. The DNA for the CDR3 is TGTGCCAGCAGCTTAGACAGGGGCGTATATAATACGCAGTATTTT. This sequence encodes CASSLDRGVYNTQYF.